Presented here are 5 T cell receptor beta chains from one specimen sequenced in a study of blood T cell repertoires in COVID-19. Method: immunoSEQ multiplex PCR; TCRdb's copy keeps in-frame clones and lacks some. The sample has about 160,000 clones, under 95% seen once. Sample: peripheral blood. Every receptor here comes from a man between 18 and 35 years old with acute or convalescent COVID-19.

This clone was picked up one time. V and J are TRBV21-1 and TRBJ1-2. TRBV21-1 is marked as a pseudogene. This CDR3 has 13 residues. CDR3 region: CASNWAGRDGYTF. CDR3 DNA: TGTGCCAGCAACTGGGCAGGGAGGGATGGCTACACCTTC.

The chain links TRBV27 to TRBJ2-1, with D possibly being TRBD1 (6 bases). CDR3 length: 12 residues. Trimming stripped 5 bases from V and 7 bases from J, with 9 bases between. CDR1 is MNHEY and CDR2 is SMNVEV in the germline V gene (reference sequence). This chain's CDR3 is CASSPGVNEQFF. The CDR3 DNA is TGTGCCAGCAGTCCAGGGGTGAATGAGCAGTTCTTC.

This chain joins TRBV2 and TRBJ1-5; 7 nucleotides agree with TRBD1. Germline trimming cut 6 bases from V and 0 bases from J; bases unmatched to any gene: 11. CDR3 size: 17 residues. Looked up from germline, CDR1 is SNHLY and CDR2 is FYNNEI. DNA for the CDR3: TGTGCCAGCAGACGACAGGGAATCCCGGATAGCAATCAGCCCCAGCATTTT. Its translation is CASRRQGIPDSNQPQHF.

This chain joins TRBV10-2 and TRBJ2-1; 7 positions agree with TRBD1. Trimming took 7 bases from V and 6 from J; bases not matched to a gene: 0. The CDR3 is made up of 11 amino acids. CDR1 is WSHSY and CDR2 is SAAADI in the germline V gene. The CDR3 here is CASTGGNEQFF. CDR3 nucleotide sequence: TGCGCCAGCACAGGGGGCAATGAGCAGTTCTTC.

The chain uses TRBV3-1 (or the pseudogene TRBV3-2) and TRBJ1-1; TRBD1 might be the D (5 bases). V was shortened by 5 bases and J by 4 bases, with 11 bases between the two germline ends. Germline CDR1 reads LGHDT; CDR2 reads YNNKEL (reference sequence). The CDR3 is 13 amino acids. The CDR3 loop reads CASSIQGVTEAFF. For the CDR3, the DNA is TGTGCCAGCAGCATTCAGGGCGTCACTGAAGCTTTCTTT.